This record covers a single T cell receptor (beta chain). Per the germline V gene, CDR1 is LGHNA and CDR2 is YNFKEQ. The V and J ends lost 0 bases and 4 bases respectively, with 15 bases between them. The CDR3 totals 16 residues. CDR3 and TCR beta VDJ profiling relied on genomic DNA as the template. One entry per CDR3 protein, called by TCRdb with MiXCR from the reads. The table lists about 470,000 distinct CDR3 sequences, approximately 32% of them singletons, with under 0.95% in the top ten. Before being chosen for sequencing, patients had shown CD8+CD57+ cell expansion by flow cytometry. Patients were treatment-naive when blood was sampled. The source of the sample is a study of CD8+CD57+ T cells in acquired aplastic anemia.

The chain is built from TRBV4-2 and TRBJ1-2; D remains unclear. The source is a human donor with aplastic anemia. The sample was sorted CD4+, CD8+, or CD8+CD57+ T cells (not recorded which) from PBMCs. CDR3 coding DNA: TGTGCCAGCAGCCAAGATCCGGCCCAAGAGGGCTATGGCTACACCTTC. Protein sequence: CASSQDPAQEGYGYTF.